This T cell receptor (beta chain) appears in the sequencing data of a study of T and B cells in COVID-19 patients (dated by TCRdb to the early 2020s). About the study as a whole: In this study, adaptive immunity was profiled in COVID-19 patients who either had active infection or had recovered, using TRB and IGH repertoire sequencing of peripheral blood. Critical illness requiring mechanical ventilation or ECMO was present in about 65% of the 20 patients in the active-infection cohort. The repository of TCR and BCR sequences included about 69 time points from roughly 35 patients, and more than 8 million TCR sequences were analysed. As many as 9 follow-up blood samples were taken per patient, and some of the samples covered different disease stages within the same individual. An age-matched reference group of around 42 healthy donors negative for COVID-19 antibodies served as the comparison for repertoire analyses. Of the 20 or so patients in the active-infection cohort, around 17 had comorbidities associated with unfavorable COVID-19 outcome. Median age was about 32 years in the recovered cohort versus 67 years in the active-infection cohort. A recovered cohort included more than 15 patients who provided 20 to 25 samples, and most of these patients had mild to moderate COVID-19 treated on an outpatient basis. Two patients were in both the active and recovered cohorts because samples existed from active disease and from after recovery.

Genomic DNA extracted from blood was used in amounts of roughly 250-550 ng for amplification of TRB repertoires. The CDR3 numbers 14 residues from cysteine through phenylalanine. The CDR3 DNA has 42 bases and is translated from base 1. V is reduced by 1 base and J by 4 bases, leaving a spacing of 10 bases between them. CDR1 and CDR2, looked up from the germline V gene (reference sequence), are LNHDA and SQIVND. The full study reports these points: Specific T cell subsets (CD4+/Treg/CD8+) and sorted SARS-CoV-2-responsive or tetramer+ T cells had not yet been sequenced, and these experiments were ongoing. A total of roughly 2,300 TCR clusters were exclusive to the recovered cohort, and around 31 of those clusters were low-pGen clusters. The cohort was judged too small for assessing how HLA contributes to COVID-19 susceptibility or severity. During active COVID-19 the TRB repertoires were highly clonal, but at recovery diversity and richness rose above the levels seen in healthy donors. Prospective validation of the reported TCR clusters was stated to be required before clinical use. Patients with COVID-19 were reported to show strongly skewed TRBV/TRBJ gene usage. Few blood samples were available from mildly ill patients while symptoms were present or from severe cases at early time points.

TCRdb records Illumina MiSeq as the sequencer. Multiplex PCR with BIOMED2 TRB-A/B primer pools was used to amplify TRB rearrangements. Illumina-compatible adapters and 7-nucleotide sample barcodes were added to the amplicons in two consecutive PCRs. Phusion HS II polymerase was used for all library PCRs. Amplicons were purified from gel with the NucleoSpin Gel and PCR Clean-up kit, quantified on Qubit, and pooled at roughly 3.9 nM. Before Illumina next-generation sequencing, the quality of the amplicon pool was assessed on an Agilent 2100 Bioanalyzer. The authors' analysis ran thus. Annotation of TRB rearrangements was performed with MiXCR 3.0.8 using the default MiXCR reference library. Non-productive reads and sequences with fewer than 2 reads were removed, and every unique CDR3 nucleotide sequence was treated as one clone. Clonality, diversity, richness and V-J gene usage were computed in R 3.5.1. GLIPH2 was used to cluster TCRs by CDR3 similarity, and OLGA was used to calculate generation probabilities. GLIPH2 clusters were kept only when the clusters contained at least four unique TCR clonotypes present in at least three individuals. Clones were called with MiXCR by TCRdb after fastp trimmed the public reads at Q25, and only in-frame beta chains were retained. Rows with a matching CDR3 protein are joined into one entry that keeps the most common DNA and genes. Clone size and V and J calls follow TCRdb, not the original study. The sample has nearly 15,000 distinct CDR3 sequences on record, about 29% of them singletons. Approximately 1% of the sample lies in the top ten.

This clonotype was seen repeatedly, ten times or more. Its antigen has not been determined. No quality values exist for individual bases; no much larger clone is one base distant. The sequencing input was blood. This TCR was sampled from a human donor who had recovered from COVID-19. The chain is encoded by TRBV19 joined to TRBJ1-2, with an unclear D gene assignment. The CDR3 loop reads CASSIVAGSYGYTF. At the DNA level, the sequence is TGTGCCAGTAGTATAGTAGCGGGATCCTATGGCTACACCTTC.